This T cell receptor (beta chain) came from a study of blood T cells in healthy people across ages. This clonotype was picked up many times. CDR3 length: 17 amino acids. Per the germline V gene, CDR1 is KGHSH and CDR2 is LQKENI. The V end lost 3 bases, the J end lost 5 bases, and 20 bases lay between the germline ends. Next came a second PCR, run for about 7 to 11 cycles, which used a sample-barcoded 5' primer along with a J-beta primer mix. One entry per CDR3 protein, called by TCRdb with MiXCR from the 5' RACE reads. The table shows about 1.6 million distinct CDR3 sequences, with about 31% occurring only once.

This chain connects TRBV18 to TRBJ2-1, with D possibly matching TRBD1 (6 bases). Sequenced input: blood. The clonotype comes from a woman aged 25-40 years in good health. This CDR3 is CASSPPSGNRANNEQFF. In DNA, the CDR3 is TGTGCCAGCTCACCGCCTTCGGGAAACAGGGCGAACAATGAGCAGTTCTTC.